The 11 T cell receptor beta chains below come from one sample, sequenced in a study of CD8+CD57+ T cells in acquired aplastic anemia. It was genomic DNA that served as the template for profiling TCR beta VDJ and CDR3. MiXCR, applied by TCRdb to the reads, yields one record per CDR3 protein. The table records more than 150,000 distinct CDR3 sequences, 40% to 50% of them present only once. Sequences were obtained from sorted CD4+, CD8+, or CD8+CD57+ T cells (not recorded which) from PBMCs. The origin of the receptors is a human donor in good health.

DNA of the CDR3: TGTGCCAGCAGTCCTCTAGGGGGCGCCAAAAAAGAGACCCAGTACTTC. Its translation is CASSPLGGAKKETQYF. The V call is TRBV25-1, the J call TRBJ2-5; 7 positions match TRBD1. J was trimmed by 3 bases and V by 5 bases; bases with no gene match: 12. In germline, CDR1 is MGHDK, CDR2 SYGVNS. The CDR3 length is 16 residues.

Ten or more counts support this clonotype. This chain links TRBV7-2 with TRBJ2-7; 9 positions agree with TRBD2. V shed 4 bases, J shed 0 bases, and the junction held 7 bases outside the gene matches. Per the germline V gene, CDR1 is SGHTA and CDR2 is FQGNSA. This CDR3 is built from 16 residues. The CDR3 is CASSSTLAGSSYEQYF. CDR3 bases: TGTGCCAGCAGCTCGACCCTAGCGGGAAGCTCCTACGAGCAGTACTTC.

The genes are TRBV7-8 and TRBJ2-3; D remains ambiguous. Deletions cut 4 bases from V and 5 bases from J, with 7 bases between. Looked up from germline, CDR1 is SGHVS and CDR2 is FQNEAQ. The CDR3 spans 12 residues. The CDR3 loop is CASSSARDTQYF. The DNA for the CDR3 is TGTGCCAGCAGCTCCGCCCGAGATACGCAGTATTTT. The variable domain in full, completed from reference TRBV7-8 and TRBJ2-3, reads GAGVSQSPRYKVAKRGQDVALRCDPISGHVSLFWYQQALGQGPEFLTYFQNEAQLDKSGLPSDRFFAERPEGSVSTLKIQRTQQEDSAVYLCASSSARDTQYFGPGTRLTVL.

This chain links TRBV27 with TRBJ2-5, with 8 nucleotides matching TRBD1. The CDR3 loop spans 16 amino acids. The germline CDR1 and CDR2 sequences are MNHEY and SMNVEV (reference sequence). With V trimmed by 3 bases and J by 5 bases, 11 bases remained unmatched. CDR3 nucleotide sequence: TGTGCCAGCAGTTTGTATGGGGCAGGGGGCGCCGAGACCCAGTACTTC. This encodes CASSLYGAGGAETQYF.

In this sample, this clonotype turned up a few times. The rearrangement joins TRBV11-1 to TRBJ1-1, with 8 bases fitting TRBD1. The CDR3 spans 17 residues. The V gene's germline CDR1 is SGHAT and CDR2 FQDESV (reference sequence). The junction had 13 bases not matched to a gene; V was cut back by 3 bases and J by 4 bases. The CDR3 nucleotides read TGTGCCAGCAGCTTGGGGCAGGGGGCGAGCTTCGGCACTGAAGCTTTCTTT. This codes for CASSLGQGASFGTEAFF.

The chain has TRBV7-9 and TRBJ2-7, with D uncertain. The CDR3 covers 15 residues. Germline CDR1 SEHNR, CDR2 FQNEAQ (reference sequence). V lost 5 bases to trimming and J lost 1 base, with 15 bases between them. The CDR3 protein is CASSPRWPSSYEQYF. In nucleotides, the CDR3 is TGTGCCAGCAGCCCAAGGTGGCCCTCATCCTACGAGCAGTACTTC.

This clonotype was picked up many times. The V call is TRBV24-1, the J call TRBJ2-3, with 9 bases that match TRBD2. Per the germline V gene, CDR1 is KGHDR and CDR2 is SFDVKD. The trim removed 4 bases at V and 4 bases at J, leaving 11 bases unmatched. This CDR3 contains 17 residues. In DNA form, the CDR3 reads TGTGCCACCAGTGACTCCGACCTAGCGGGACGGGCAGATACGCAGTATTTT. Protein sequence: CATSDSDLAGRADTQYF.

V gene TRBV9 combines with J gene TRBJ1-1; 7 nucleotides match TRBD1. The CDR3 totals 15 residues. CDR1 is SGDLS, CDR2 YYNGEE, per germline. J lost 1 base, V lost 3 bases, and 6 bases had no gene match. The CDR3 coding sequence is TGTGCCAGCAGCGGGTATTCAGGGGGGAACACTGAAGCTTTCTTT. Amino acids: CASSGYSGGNTEAFF.

The chain carries TRBV5-1 and TRBJ1-6; a weak D match, TRBD1 (5 bases). This CDR3 spans 15 amino acids. Trimming removed 0 bases at V and 7 bases at J, with 11 bases between. Germline assignment: CDR1 SGHRS and CDR2 YFSETQ. The CDR3 nucleotides read TGCGCCAGCAGCTTGGCCGTGGGGGGAAATTCACCCCTCCACTTT. Amino acid sequence: CASSLAVGGNSPLHF.

This clonotype came up once. This CDR3 is CASRSVMNTEAFF. CDR3 sequence (DNA): TGTGCCAGCAGGTCAGTTATGAACACTGAAGCTTTCTTT. The chain uses TRBV25-1 and TRBJ1-1; D is unresolved. The CDR3 has 13 residues. CDR1 MGHDK and CDR2 SYGVNS come from the germline V gene. Trimming removed 6 bases from V and 0 bases from J, with 8 bases in between.

V gene TRBV24-1 combines with J gene TRBJ2-7, with 7 nucleotides matching TRBD2. The ends lost 3 bases at V and 4 bases at J; junction bases unmatched: 5. Germline CDR1 KGHDR, CDR2 SFDVKD. This CDR3 contains 14 residues. The CDR3: CATSDLTSEYEQYF. The CDR3 DNA follows: TGTGCCACCAGTGATCTAACTAGCGAGTACGAGCAGTACTTC.